This T cell receptor beta chain is drawn from a study of CD8 T cells in Susac syndrome. RNA was extracted with the RNeasy kit, and a quantity of 0.5 to 1 ug was reverse transcribed using random hexamers. Multiplex immunoSEQ PCR targeted 54 Vbeta and 13 Jbeta TCR beta segments. From the immunoSEQ multiplex PCR reads, TCRdb called clonotypes with MiXCR, one entry per CDR3 protein. This sample has almost 450,000 distinct CDR3 sequences, with more than 80% found just once. This CDR3 has 14 amino acids. V was cut by 5 bases and J by 1 base, with 14 bases left in between. Germline V gene sequence: CDR1 DFQATT, CDR2 SNEGSKA (reference sequence). The multiple sclerosis control group comprised treatment-naive patients with stable or active relapsing-remitting disease.

Sequences were obtained from CD8+ T cells from PBMCs. The source is a human donor with multiple sclerosis. J is TRBJ1-1 and V is TRBV20-1, with D maybe TRBD1 (5 bases). This CDR3 is CSAGDGTENTEAFF. The CDR3 DNA reads as TGCAGTGCTGGGGACGGGACGGAGAACACTGAAGCTTTCTTT.